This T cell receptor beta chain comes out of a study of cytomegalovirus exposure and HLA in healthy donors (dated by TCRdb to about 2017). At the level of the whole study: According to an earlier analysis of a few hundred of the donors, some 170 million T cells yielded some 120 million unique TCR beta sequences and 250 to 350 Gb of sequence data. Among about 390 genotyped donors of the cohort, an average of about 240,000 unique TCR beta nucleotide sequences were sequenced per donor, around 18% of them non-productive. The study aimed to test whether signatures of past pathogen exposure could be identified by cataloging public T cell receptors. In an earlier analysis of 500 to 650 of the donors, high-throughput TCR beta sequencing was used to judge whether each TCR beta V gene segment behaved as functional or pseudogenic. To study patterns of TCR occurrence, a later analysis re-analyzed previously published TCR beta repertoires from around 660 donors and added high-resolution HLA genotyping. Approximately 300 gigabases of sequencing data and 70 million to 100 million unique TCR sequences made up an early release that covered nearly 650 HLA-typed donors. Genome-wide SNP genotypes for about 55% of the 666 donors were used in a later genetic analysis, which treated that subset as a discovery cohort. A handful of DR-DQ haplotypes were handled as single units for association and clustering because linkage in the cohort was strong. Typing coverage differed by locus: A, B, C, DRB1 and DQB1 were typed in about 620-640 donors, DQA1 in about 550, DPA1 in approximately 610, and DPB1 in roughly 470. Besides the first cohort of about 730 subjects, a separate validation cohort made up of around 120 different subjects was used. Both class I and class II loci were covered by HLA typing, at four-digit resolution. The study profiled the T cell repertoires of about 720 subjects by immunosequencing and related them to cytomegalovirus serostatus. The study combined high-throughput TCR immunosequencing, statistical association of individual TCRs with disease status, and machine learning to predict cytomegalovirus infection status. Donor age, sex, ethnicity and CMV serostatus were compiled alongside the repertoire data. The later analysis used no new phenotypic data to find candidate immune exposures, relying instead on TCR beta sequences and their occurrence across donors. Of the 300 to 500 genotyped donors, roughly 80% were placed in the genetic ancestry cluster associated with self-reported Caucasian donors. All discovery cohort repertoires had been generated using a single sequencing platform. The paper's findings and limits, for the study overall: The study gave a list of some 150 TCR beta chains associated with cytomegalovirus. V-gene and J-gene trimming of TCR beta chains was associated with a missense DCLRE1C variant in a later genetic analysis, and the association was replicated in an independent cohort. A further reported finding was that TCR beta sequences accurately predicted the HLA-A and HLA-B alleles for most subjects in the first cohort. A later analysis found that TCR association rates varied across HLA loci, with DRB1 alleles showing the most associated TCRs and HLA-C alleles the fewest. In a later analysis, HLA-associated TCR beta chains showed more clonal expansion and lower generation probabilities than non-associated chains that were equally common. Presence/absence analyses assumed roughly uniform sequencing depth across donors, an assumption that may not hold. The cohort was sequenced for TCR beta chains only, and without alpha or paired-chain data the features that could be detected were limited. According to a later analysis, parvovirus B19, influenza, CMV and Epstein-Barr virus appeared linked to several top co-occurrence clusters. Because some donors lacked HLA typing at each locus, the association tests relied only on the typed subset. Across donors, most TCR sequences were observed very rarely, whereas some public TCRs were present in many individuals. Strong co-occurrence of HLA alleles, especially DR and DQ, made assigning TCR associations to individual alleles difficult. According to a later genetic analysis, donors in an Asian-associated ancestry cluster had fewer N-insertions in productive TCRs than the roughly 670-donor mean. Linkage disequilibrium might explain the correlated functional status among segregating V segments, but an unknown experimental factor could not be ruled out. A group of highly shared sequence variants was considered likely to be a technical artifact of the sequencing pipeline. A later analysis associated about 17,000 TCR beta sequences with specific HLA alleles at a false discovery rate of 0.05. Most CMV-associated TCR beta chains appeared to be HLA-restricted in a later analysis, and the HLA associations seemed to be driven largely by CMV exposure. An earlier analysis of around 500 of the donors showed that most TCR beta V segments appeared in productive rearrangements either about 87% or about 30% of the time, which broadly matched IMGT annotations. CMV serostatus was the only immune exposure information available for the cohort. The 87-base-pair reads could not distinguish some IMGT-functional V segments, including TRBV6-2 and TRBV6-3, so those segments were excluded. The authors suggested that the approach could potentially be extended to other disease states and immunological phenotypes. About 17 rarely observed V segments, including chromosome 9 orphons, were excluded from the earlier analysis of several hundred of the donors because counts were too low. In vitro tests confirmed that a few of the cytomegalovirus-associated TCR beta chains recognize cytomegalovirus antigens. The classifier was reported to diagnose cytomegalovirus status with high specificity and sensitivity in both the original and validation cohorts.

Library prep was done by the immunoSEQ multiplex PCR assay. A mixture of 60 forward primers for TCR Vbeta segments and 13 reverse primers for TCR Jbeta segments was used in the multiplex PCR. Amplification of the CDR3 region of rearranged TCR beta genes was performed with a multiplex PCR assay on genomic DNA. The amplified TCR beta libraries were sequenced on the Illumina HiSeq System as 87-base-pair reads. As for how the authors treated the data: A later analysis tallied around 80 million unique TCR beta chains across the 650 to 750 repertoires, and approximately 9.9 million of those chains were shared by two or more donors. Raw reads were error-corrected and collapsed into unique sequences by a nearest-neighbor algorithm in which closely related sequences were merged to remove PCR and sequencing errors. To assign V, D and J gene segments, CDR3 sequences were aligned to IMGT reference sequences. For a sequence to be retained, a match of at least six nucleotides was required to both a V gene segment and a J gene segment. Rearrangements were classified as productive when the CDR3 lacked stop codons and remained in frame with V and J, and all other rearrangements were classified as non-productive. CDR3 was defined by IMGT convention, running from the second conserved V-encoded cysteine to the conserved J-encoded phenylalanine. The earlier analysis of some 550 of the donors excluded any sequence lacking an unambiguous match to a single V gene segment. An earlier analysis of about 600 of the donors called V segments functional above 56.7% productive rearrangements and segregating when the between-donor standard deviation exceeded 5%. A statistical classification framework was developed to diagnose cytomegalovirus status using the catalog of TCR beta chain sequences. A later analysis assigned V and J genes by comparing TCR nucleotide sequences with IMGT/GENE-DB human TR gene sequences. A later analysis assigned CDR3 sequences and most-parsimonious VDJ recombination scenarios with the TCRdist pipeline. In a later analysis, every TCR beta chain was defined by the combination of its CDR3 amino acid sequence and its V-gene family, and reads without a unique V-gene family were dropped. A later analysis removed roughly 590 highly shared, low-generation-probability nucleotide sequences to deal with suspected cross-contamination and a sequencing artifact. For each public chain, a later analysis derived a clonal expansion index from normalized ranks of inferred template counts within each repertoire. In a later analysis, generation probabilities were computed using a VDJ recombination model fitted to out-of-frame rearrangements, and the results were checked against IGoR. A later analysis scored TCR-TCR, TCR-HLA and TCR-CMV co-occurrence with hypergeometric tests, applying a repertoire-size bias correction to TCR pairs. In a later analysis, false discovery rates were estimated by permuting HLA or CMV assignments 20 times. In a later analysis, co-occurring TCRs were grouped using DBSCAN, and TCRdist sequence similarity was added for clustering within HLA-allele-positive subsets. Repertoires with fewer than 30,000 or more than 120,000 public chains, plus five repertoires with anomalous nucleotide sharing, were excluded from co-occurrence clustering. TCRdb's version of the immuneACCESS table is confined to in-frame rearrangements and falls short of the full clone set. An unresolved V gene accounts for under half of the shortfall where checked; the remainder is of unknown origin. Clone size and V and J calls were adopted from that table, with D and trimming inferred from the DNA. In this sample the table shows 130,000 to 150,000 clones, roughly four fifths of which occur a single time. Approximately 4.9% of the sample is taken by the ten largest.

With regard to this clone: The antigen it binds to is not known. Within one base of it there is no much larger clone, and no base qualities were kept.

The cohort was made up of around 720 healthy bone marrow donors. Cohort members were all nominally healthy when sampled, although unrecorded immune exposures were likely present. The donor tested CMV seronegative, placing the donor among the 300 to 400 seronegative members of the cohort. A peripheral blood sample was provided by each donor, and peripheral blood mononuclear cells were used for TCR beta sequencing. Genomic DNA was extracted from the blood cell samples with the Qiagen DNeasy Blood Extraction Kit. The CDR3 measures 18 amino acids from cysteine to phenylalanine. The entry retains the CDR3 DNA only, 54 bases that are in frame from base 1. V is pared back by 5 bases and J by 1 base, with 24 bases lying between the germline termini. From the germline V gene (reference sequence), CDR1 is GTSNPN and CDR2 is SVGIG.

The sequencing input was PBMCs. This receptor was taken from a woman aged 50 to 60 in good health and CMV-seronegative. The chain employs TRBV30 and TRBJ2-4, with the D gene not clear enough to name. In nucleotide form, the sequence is TGTGCCTGGCACCTGGCGGCGTATGGTTGGTCGGCCAAAAACATTCAGTACTTC. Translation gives CAWHLAAYGWSAKNIQYF.